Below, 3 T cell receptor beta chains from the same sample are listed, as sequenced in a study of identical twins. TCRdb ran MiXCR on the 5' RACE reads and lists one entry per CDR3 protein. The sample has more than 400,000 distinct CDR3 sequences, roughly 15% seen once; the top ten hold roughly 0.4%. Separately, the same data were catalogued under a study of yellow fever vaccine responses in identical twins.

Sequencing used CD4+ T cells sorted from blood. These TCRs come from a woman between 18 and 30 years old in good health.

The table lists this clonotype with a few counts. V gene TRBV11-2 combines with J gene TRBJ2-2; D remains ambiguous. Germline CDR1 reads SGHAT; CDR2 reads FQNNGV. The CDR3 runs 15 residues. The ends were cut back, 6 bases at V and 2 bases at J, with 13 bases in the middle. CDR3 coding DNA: TGTGCCAGCAGGAAAGCGCCCCTAAACACCGGGGAGCTGTTTTTT. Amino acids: CASRKAPLNTGELFF.

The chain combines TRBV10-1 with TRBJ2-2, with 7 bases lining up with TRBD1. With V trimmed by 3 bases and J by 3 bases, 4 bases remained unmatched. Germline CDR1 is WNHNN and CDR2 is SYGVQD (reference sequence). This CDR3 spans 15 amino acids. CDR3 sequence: CASSDRDRHTGELFF. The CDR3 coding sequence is TGCGCCAGCAGTGACCGGGACAGACACACCGGGGAGCTGTTTTTT.

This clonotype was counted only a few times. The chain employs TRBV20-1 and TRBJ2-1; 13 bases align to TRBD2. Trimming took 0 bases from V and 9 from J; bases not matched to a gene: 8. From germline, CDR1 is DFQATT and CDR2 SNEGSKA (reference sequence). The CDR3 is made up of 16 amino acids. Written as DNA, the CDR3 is TGCAGTGCTAGAGATCCCGGACTAGCGGGAGTCAGTGAGCAGTTCTTC. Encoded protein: CSARDPGLAGVSEQFF.